This T cell receptor beta chain was captured in a study of cytomegalovirus exposure and HLA in healthy donors. V was shortened by 4 bases and J by 8 bases, with 18 bases between the two germline ends. The CDR3 consists of 14 residues. The germline CDR1 and CDR2 sequences are SGDLS and YYNGEE. Study-level findings and limits: Overall, about 160 TCR beta chains were annotated as cytomegalovirus-associated.

Method: immunoSEQ multiplex PCR; TCRdb's copy keeps in-frame clones and lacks some. This table holds approximately 300,000 clones, roughly 90% found once. With respect to this clone: Its antigen remains unidentified.

This chain links TRBV9 with TRBJ1-2, with D possibly TRBD1 on 6 matching bases. The specimen was PBMCs. This clonotype was sampled from a young woman in good health and CMV-seronegative. Here the CDR3 DNA reads TGTGCCAGCAGCCCGACAGGTGTCGAGCGCGGCTACACCTTC. Protein product: CASSPTGVERGYTF.